The text below deals with one T cell receptor beta chain. These data originate in a study of TIL therapy for anti-PD-1-resistant metastatic lung cancer. This was the immunoSEQ v3 assay. Libraries were sequenced to 1.5 million to 2 million read pairs (survey) or roughly 4.5-6 million (deep). The repertoire was sequenced with immunoSEQ multiplex PCR; TCRdb's copy has only in-frame clones and lacks some. Of 45,000 to 60,000 clones listed, about two thirds were seen once; the top ten hold 5.6%. From germline, CDR1 is SGHTA and CDR2 FQGNSA. The CDR3 spans 17 residues. With 4 bases removed from V and 0 bases from J, the gap between germline ends came to 17 bases. Time point specified: pre-treatment sample, taken before nivolumab and TIL therapy. Pleural nodules or supraclavicular lymph nodes made up most of the excised metastases sampled. Stage 4 NSCLC adults joined between late 2017 and January 2020.

Sequenced here: tumor tissue, sampled at baseline. The chain carries TRBV7-2 and TRBJ2-3; tentatively, D is TRBD1 (6 bases). This clonotype originated in a person aged 25-79 years with non-small cell lung cancer. CDR3 protein: CASSYGQRKTSTDTQYF. The CDR3 coding sequence is TGTGCCAGCAGCTATGGACAGCGTAAAACTAGCACAGATACGCAGTATTTT.